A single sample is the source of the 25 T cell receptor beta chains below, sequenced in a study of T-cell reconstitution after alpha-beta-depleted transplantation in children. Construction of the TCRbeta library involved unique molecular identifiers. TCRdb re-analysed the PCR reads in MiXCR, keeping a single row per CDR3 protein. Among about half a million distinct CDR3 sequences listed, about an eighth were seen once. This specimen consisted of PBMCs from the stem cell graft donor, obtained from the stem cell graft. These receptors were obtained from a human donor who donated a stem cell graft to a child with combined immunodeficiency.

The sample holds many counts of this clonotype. Here the CDR3 DNA reads TGTGCCAGCACCGGGCTACTAGCGGGGGTCACAGATACGCAGTATTTT. Protein: CASTGLLAGVTDTQYF. This chain uses TRBV12-3 or TRBV12-4 with TRBJ2-3, with 11 positions matching TRBD2. The J segment lost 2 bases and the V segment lost 7 bases, leaving 8 bases of the junction unmatched. The CDR3 is 16 amino acids.

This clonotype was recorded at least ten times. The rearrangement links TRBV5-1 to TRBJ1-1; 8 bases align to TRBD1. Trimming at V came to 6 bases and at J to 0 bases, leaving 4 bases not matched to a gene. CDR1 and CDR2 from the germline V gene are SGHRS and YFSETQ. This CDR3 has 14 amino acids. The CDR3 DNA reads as TGCGCCAGCAAGGCAGGGGGCCTGAACACTGAAGCTTTCTTT. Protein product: CASKAGGLNTEAFF. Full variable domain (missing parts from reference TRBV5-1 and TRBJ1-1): KAGVTQTPRYLIKTRGQQVTLSCSPISGHRSVSWYQQTPGQGLQFLFEYFSETQRNKGNFPGRFSGRQFSNSRSEMNVSTLELGDSALYLCASKAGGLNTEAFFGQGTRLTVV.

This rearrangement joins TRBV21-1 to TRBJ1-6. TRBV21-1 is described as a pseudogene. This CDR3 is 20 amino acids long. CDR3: CASSKGGEEVPPTNFSPLHF. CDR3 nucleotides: TGTGCCAGCAGCAAAGGCGGGGAGGAGGTCCCTCCAACGAATTTTTCACCCCTCCACTTT.

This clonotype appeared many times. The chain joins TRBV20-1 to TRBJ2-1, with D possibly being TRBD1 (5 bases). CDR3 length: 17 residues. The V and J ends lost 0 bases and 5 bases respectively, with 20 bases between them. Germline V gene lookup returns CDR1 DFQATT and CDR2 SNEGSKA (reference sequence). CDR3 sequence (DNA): TGCAGTGCTAGAGATCAATTTTCGGAGAAAGGGGACAATGAGCAGTTCTTC. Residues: CSARDQFSEKGDNEQFF.

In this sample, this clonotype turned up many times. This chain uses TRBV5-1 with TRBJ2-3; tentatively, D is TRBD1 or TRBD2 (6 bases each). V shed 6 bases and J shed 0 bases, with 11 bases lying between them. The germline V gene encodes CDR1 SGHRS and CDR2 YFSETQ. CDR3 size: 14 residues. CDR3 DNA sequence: TGCGCCAGCAACCCGGGGGCGAGCACAGATACGCAGTATTTT. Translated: CASNPGASTDTQYF.

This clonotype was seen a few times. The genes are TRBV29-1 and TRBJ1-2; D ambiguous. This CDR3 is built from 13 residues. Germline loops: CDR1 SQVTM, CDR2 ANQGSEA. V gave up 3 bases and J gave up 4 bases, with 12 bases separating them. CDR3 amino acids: CSVEAGSGYGYTF. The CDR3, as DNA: TGCAGCGTTGAGGCCGGGTCGGGCTATGGCTACACCTTC.

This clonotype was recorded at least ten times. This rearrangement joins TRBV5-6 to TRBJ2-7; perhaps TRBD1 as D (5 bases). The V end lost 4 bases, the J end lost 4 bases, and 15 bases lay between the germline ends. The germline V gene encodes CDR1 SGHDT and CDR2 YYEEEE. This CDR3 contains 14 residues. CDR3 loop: CASSLIHQGYEQYF. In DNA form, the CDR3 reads TGTGCCAGCAGCCTGATACACCAGGGATACGAGCAGTACTTC.

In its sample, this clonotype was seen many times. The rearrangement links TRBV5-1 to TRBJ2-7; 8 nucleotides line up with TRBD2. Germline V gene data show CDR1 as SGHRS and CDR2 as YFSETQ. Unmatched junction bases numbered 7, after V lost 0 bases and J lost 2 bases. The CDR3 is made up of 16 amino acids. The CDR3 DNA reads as TGCGCCAGCAGCTTGGCCGGGAGGGAAGGGGCCTACGAGCAGTACTTC. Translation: CASSLAGREGAYEQYF.

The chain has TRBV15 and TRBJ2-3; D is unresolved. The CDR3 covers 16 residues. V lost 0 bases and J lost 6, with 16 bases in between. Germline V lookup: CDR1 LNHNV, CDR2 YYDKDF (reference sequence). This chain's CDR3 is CATSRDSDRPLDTQYF. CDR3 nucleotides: TGTGCCACCAGCAGAGATTCCGATCGGCCTTTGGATACGCAGTATTTT.

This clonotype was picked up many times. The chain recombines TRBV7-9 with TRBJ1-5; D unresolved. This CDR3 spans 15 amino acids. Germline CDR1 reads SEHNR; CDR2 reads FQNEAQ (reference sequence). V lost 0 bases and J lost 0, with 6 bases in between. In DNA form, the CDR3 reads TGTGCCAGCAGCTTAGCAACCGATAGCAATCAGCCCCAGCATTTT. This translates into CASSLATDSNQPQHF.

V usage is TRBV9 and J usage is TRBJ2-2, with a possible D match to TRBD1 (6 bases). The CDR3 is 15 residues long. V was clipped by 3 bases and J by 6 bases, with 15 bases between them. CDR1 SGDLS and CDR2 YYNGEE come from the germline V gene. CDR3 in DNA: TGTGCCAGCAGCGGTCCACAGGGAAACGCCGGGGAGCTGTTTTTT. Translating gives CASSGPQGNAGELFF.

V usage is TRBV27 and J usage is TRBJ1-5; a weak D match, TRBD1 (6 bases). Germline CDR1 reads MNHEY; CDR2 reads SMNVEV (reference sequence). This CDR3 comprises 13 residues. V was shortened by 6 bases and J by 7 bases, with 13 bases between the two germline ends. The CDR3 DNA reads TGTGCCAGCAGACCTGGGGGCACGCAGCCCCAGCATTTT. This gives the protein CASRPGGTQPQHF.

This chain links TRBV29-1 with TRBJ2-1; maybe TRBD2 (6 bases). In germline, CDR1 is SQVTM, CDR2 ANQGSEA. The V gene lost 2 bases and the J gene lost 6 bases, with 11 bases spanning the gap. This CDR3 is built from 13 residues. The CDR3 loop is CSVERQGGNEQFF. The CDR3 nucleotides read TGCAGCGTTGAAAGGCAGGGAGGCAATGAGCAGTTCTTC.

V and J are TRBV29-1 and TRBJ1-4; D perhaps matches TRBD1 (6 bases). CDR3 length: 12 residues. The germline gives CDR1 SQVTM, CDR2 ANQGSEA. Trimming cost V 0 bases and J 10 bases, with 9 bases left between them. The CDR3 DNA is TGCAGCGTTGAAGATGAAGGGGGAAAACTGTTTTTT. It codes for CSVEDEGGKLFF.

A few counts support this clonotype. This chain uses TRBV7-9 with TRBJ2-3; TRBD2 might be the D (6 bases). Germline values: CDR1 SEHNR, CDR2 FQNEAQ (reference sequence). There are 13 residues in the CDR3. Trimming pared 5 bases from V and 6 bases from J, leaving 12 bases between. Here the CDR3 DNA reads TGTGCCAGCAGCGAGGGACTGAAGGATACGCAGTATTTT. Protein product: CASSEGLKDTQYF. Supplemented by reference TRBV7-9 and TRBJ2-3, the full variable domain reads DTGVSQNPRHKITKRGQNVTFRCDPISEHNRLYWYRQTLGQGPEFLTYFQNEAQLEKSRLLSDRFSAERPKGSFSTLEIQRTEQGDSAMYLCASSEGLKDTQYFGPGTRLTVL.

CDR3 sequence: CASSLGTDWNEQFF. CDR3 sequence (DNA): TGTGCCAGCAGCTTAGGGACAGACTGGAATGAGCAGTTCTTC. The chain links TRBV7-9 to TRBJ2-1; a weak D match, TRBD1 (6 bases). Germline V gene lookup returns CDR1 SEHNR and CDR2 FQNEAQ (reference sequence). The CDR3 sequence is 14 residues long. Trimming stripped 1 base from V and 7 bases from J, with 11 bases between.

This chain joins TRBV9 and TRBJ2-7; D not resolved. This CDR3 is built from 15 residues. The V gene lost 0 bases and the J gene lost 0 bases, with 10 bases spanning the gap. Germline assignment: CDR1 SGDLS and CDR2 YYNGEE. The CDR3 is CASSVVNFPSYEQYF. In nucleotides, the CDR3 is TGTGCCAGCAGCGTAGTGAACTTTCCCTCCTACGAGCAGTACTTC.

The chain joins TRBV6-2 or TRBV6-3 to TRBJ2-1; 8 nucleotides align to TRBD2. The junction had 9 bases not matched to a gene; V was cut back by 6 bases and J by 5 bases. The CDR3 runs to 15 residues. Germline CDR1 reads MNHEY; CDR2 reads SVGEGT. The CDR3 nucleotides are TGTGCCAGCAGCCTCGGGGGGGGAGGGGACAATGAGCAGTTCTTC. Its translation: CASSLGGGGDNEQFF.

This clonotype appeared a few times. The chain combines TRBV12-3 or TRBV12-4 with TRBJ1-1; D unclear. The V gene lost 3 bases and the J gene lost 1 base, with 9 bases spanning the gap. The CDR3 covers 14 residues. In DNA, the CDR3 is TGTGCCAGCAGTTTCTTGGTGGGGAACACTGAAGCTTTCTTT. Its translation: CASSFLVGNTEAFF.

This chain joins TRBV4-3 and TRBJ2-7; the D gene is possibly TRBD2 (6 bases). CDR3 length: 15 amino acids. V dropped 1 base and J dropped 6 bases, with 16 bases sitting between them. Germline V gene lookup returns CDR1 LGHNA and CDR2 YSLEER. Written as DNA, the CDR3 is TGCGCCAGCAGCCAAGGGACTACCGAAGGTGCCGAGCAGTACTTC. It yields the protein CASSQGTTEGAEQYF.

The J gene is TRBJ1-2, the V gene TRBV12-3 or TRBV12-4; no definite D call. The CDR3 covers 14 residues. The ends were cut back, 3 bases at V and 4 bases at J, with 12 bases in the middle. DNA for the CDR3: TGTGCCAGCAGTTTGGGCCCGGAAGGCTATGGCTACACCTTC. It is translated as CASSLGPEGYGYTF.

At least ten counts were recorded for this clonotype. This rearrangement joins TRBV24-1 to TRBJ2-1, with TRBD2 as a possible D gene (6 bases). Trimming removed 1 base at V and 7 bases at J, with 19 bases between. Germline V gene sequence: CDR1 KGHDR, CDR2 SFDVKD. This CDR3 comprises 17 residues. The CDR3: CATSDFSGLADYNEQFF. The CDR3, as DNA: TGTGCCACCAGTGATTTTAGCGGATTAGCGGACTATAATGAGCAGTTCTTC.

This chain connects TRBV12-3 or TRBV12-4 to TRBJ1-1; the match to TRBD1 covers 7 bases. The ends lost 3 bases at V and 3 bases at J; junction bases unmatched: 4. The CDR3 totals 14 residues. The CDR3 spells CASSFRQGDTEAFF. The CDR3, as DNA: TGTGCCAGCAGTTTCAGACAGGGCGACACTGAAGCTTTCTTT.

CDR3 DNA: TGTGCCAGCAGTTTGACAGGACCTAGCAATCAGCCCCAGCATTTT. As protein: CASSLTGPSNQPQHF. The chain is built from TRBV12-3 or TRBV12-4 and TRBJ1-5; perhaps TRBD1 as D (6 bases). V lost 3 bases and J 0 bases, leaving 9 bases between the germline ends. This CDR3 has 15 amino acids.

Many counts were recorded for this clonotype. The CDR3 reads CASSFGQGGLNEQFF. The DNA for the CDR3 is TGTGCCAGCAGCTTCGGACAGGGGGGTTTAAATGAGCAGTTCTTC. V and J are TRBV7-3 and TRBJ2-1, with 10 bases fitting TRBD1. Germline values: CDR1 SGHTA, CDR2 FQGTGA. V trimming: 3 bases; J trimming: 7 bases; junction bases outside the gene matches: 6. CDR3 size: 15 residues. Supplemented by reference TRBV7-3 and TRBJ2-1, the full variable domain reads GAGVSQTPSNKVTEKGKYVELRCDPISGHTALYWYRQSLGQGPEFLIYFQGTGAADDSGLPNDRFFAVRPEGSVSTLKIQRTERGDSAVYLCASSFGQGGLNEQFFGPGTRLTVL.